This passage covers 20 T cell receptor beta chains from one sample sequenced in a study of cytomegalovirus exposure and HLA in healthy donors. Generated by immunoSEQ multiplex PCR, the TCRdb table keeps only in-frame clones and is missing some. The sample records approximately 200,000 clones, 85% to 90% being singletons. The sample comprised PBMCs. These receptor sequences come from a woman aged 18 to 35 in good health and CMV-seronegative.

The chain is built from TRBV5-8 and TRBJ1-5, with 8 bases fitting TRBD1. Germline CDR1 is SGHTS and CDR2 is YDEGEE. This CDR3 comprises 17 residues. The V gene end was trimmed by 2 bases and the J gene end by 2 bases; junction bases not matched to a gene: 9. CDR3 sequence reads: CASSLRTGNGGNQPQHF. The DNA for the CDR3 is TGTGCCAGCAGCTTAAGGACAGGGAATGGTGGCAATCAGCCCCAGCATTTT. The full variable domain, rest sourced from reference TRBV5-8 and TRBJ1-5, is EAGVTQSPTHLIKTRGQQATLRCSPISGHTSVYWYQQALGLGLQFLLWYDEGEERNRGNFPPRFSGRQFPNYSSELNVNALELEDSALYLCASSLRTGNGGNQPQHFGDGTRLSIL.

The table lists this clone with a few counts. V usage is TRBV18 and J usage is TRBJ1-2; the match to TRBD1 covers 8 bases. The CDR3 runs to 14 residues. V lost 1 base to trimming and J lost 8 bases; unmatched junction nucleotides: 6. CDR1 and CDR2 (germline): KGHSH, LQKENI. CDR3 amino acids: CASSPLDRVQGYTF. The CDR3 nucleotides read TGTGCCAGCTCACCACTGGACAGGGTTCAGGGCTACACCTTC.

The chain carries TRBV4-2 and TRBJ2-1, with D perhaps TRBD2 (6 bases). Trimming stripped 4 bases from V and 3 bases from J, with 13 bases between. The CDR3 extends over 15 amino acids. Per germline, CDR1 LGHNA and CDR2 YNFKEQ. Written as DNA, the CDR3 is TGTGCCAGCAGCCCGGGACTGTCCTTCTACAATGAGCAGTTCTTC. This gives the protein CASSPGLSFYNEQFF.

The chain carries TRBV28 and TRBJ2-5; D might be TRBD1 (6 bases). CDR1 MDHEN and CDR2 SYDVKM come from the germline V gene. V was clipped by 0 bases and J by 3 bases, with 14 bases between them. The CDR3 extends over 16 amino acids. CDR3 residues: CASSLWERGKKETQYF. In nucleotides, the CDR3 is TGTGCCAGCAGTTTATGGGAGAGGGGGAAGAAAGAGACCCAGTACTTC.

The chain joins TRBV5-1 to TRBJ2-2; 14 bases map to TRBD2. CDR3 length equals 16 residues. CDR1 and CDR2 from the germline V gene are SGHRS and YFSETQ. The junction had 4 bases not matched to a gene; V was cut back by 5 bases and J by 4 bases. This chain's CDR3 is CASRTSGRAATGELFF. CDR3 nucleotide sequence: TGCGCCAGCAGGACTAGCGGGAGGGCCGCCACCGGGGAGCTGTTTTTT.

The V and J genes are TRBV29-1 and TRBJ2-1; 9 nucleotides line up with TRBD2. The junction had 9 bases not matched to a gene; V was cut back by 1 base and J by 8 bases. The CDR3 runs 15 residues. Germline V gene data show CDR1 as SQVTM and CDR2 as ANQGSEA. This CDR3 is CSVEGLSGRFDEQFF. In DNA, the CDR3 is TGCAGCGTTGAAGGGCTCAGCGGGAGGTTCGATGAGCAGTTCTTC.

V gene TRBV28 combines with J gene TRBJ2-2; weak D call: TRBD2 (6 bases). The germline V and J ends were trimmed by 6 bases and 7 bases, with 24 bases remaining between them. This CDR3 region has 17 residues. Looked up from germline, CDR1 is MDHEN and CDR2 is SYDVKM. CDR3 nucleotide sequence: TGTGCCAGCAGCTCGTCGGGACTCCTTAGGTTGGTCGGGGAGCTGTTTTTT. Translated: CASSSSGLLRLVGELFF.

The chain links TRBV7-8 to TRBJ2-7, with D hard to call. With 1 base removed from V and 2 bases from J, the gap between germline ends came to 9 bases. Per the germline V gene, CDR1 is SGHVS and CDR2 is FQNEAQ. The CDR3 contains 14 residues. The CDR3 DNA reads as TGTGCCAGCAGCTTAGTTGGCGGTCCCTACGAGCAGTACTTC. Translated: CASSLVGGPYEQYF.

V is TRBV15 and J is TRBJ2-1, with TRBD2 as a possible D gene (5 bases). Germline V gene lookup returns CDR1 LNHNV and CDR2 YYDKDF (reference sequence). Trimming cost V 0 bases and J 0 bases, with 6 bases left between them. The CDR3 contains 15 residues. As DNA, the CDR3 is TGTGCCACCAGCAGAGACGACTACTCCTACAATGAGCAGTTCTTC. It specifies CATSRDDYSYNEQFF.

This chain joins TRBV4-2 and TRBJ2-1; TRBD1 matches at 10 bases. CDR1 and CDR2 from the germline V gene are LGHNA and YNFKEQ. V lost 0 bases, J lost 10 bases, and 6 bases stayed unmatched. CDR3 size: 15 residues. CDR3 in DNA: TGTGCCAGCAGCCAAGACGGGACAGGGGTTCGGGAGCAGTTCTTC. Translation: CASSQDGTGVREQFF.

This clone has a handful of counts. The gene calls are TRBV7-9 and TRBJ2-7; 10 bases line up with TRBD2. Germline CDR1 and CDR2: SEHNR and FQNEAQ (reference sequence). The length of the CDR3 is 13 residues. The CDR3 nucleotides read TGTGCAGTTTCTAGCGGGAGATCCTACGAGCAGTACTTC. As protein: CAVSSGRSYEQYF.

The chain links TRBV13 to TRBJ2-7; weak D call: TRBD2 (6 bases). This CDR3 has 17 residues. Germline CDR1 PRHDT, CDR2 FYEKMQ (reference sequence). Trimming pared 5 bases from V and 0 bases from J, leaving 20 bases between. The CDR3 DNA reads as TGTGCCAGCAGCCCGCCCCTTAGCGGAGTCCCCTCCTACGAGCAGTACTTC. Translating it yields CASSPPLSGVPSYEQYF.

The rearrangement links TRBV27 to TRBJ2-7, with TRBD2 as a possible D gene (6 bases). The CDR3 is made up of 13 amino acids. In germline, CDR1 is MNHEY, CDR2 SMNVEV (reference sequence). Deletions cut 6 bases from V and 1 base from J, with 10 bases between. CDR3 DNA: TGTGCCAGCAGAGGAGGGGTATCCTACGAGCAGTACTTC. It is translated as CASRGGVSYEQYF.

This chain joins TRBV27 and TRBJ2-1; the D gene is possibly TRBD2 (6 bases). The V gene lost 4 bases and the J gene lost 4 bases, with 8 bases spanning the gap. This CDR3 is 13 amino acids long. The germline gives CDR1 MNHEY, CDR2 SMNVEV (reference sequence). The chain's CDR3 is CASSWGDYNEQFF. CDR3 DNA sequence: TGTGCCAGCAGTTGGGGGGATTACAATGAGCAGTTCTTC.

The chain employs TRBV7-6 and TRBJ1-1; 7 bases match TRBD1. The CDR3 runs to 15 residues. With 2 bases clipped from V and 4 bases from J, the junction kept 7 bases outside the gene matches. CDR1 and CDR2 (germline): SGHVS, FNYEAQ. The CDR3 nucleotides read TGTGCCAGCAGCTTATTCGGACAGGTGGTCACTGAAGCTTTCTTT. Its translation is CASSLFGQVVTEAFF.

V usage is TRBV7-9 and J usage is TRBJ1-2; 7 bases fit TRBD1. Germline V CDR1 and CDR2: SEHNR, FQNEAQ (reference sequence). This CDR3 is 16 amino acids long. Trimming removed 0 bases from V and 4 bases from J; junction bases left unmatched: 8. CDR3 amino acids: CASSLAGGTAIYGYTF. Here the CDR3 DNA reads TGTGCCAGCAGCTTAGCAGGGGGGACAGCCATCTATGGCTACACCTTC.

The chain combines TRBV5-6 with TRBJ2-7; 8 bases align to TRBD2. The CDR3 has 18 amino acids. The ends lost 1 base at V and 3 bases at J; junction bases unmatched: 15. Germline V gene data show CDR1 as SGHDT and CDR2 as YYEEEE. The CDR3 bases are TGTGCCAGCAGCTTGACCCTCGGAGCGGGAGTCTTCTTCTACGAGCAGTACTTC. It codes for CASSLTLGAGVFFYEQYF. The whole variable domain, filled in from reference TRBV5-6 and TRBJ2-7, reads DAGVTQSPTHLIKTRGQQVTLRCSPKSGHDTVSWYQQALGQGPQFIFQYYEEEERQRGNFPDRFSGHQFPNYSSELNVNALLLGDSALYLCASSLTLGAGVFFYEQYFGPGTRLTVT.

In this sample, this clone turned up once. The rearrangement uses TRBV6-5 and TRBJ1-2; a possible D gene is TRBD1 (5 bases). The V gene's germline CDR1 is MNHEY and CDR2 SVGAGI. CDR3 length: 12 residues. Trimming shortened V by 2 bases and J by 6 bases, and 7 bases separated the two germline ends. Written as DNA, the CDR3 is TGTGCCAGCAGTTACGCCAGGGATGGCTACACCTTC. Amino acid sequence: CASSYARDGYTF.

The chain has TRBV5-1 and TRBJ2-7; no reliable D call. The CDR3 covers 14 residues. Trimming removed 8 bases from V and 0 bases from J, with 15 bases in between. Germline V CDR1 and CDR2: SGHRS, YFSETQ. The CDR3: CASMITTSSYEQYF. DNA for the CDR3: TGCGCCAGTATGATTACCACAAGCTCCTACGAGCAGTACTTC.

The chain couples TRBV27 to TRBJ1-2; tentatively, D is TRBD1 (5 bases). Germline lookup yields CDR1 MNHEY and CDR2 SMNVEV (reference sequence). CDR3 length: 14 residues. V lost 3 bases and J 5 bases, leaving 13 bases between the germline ends. The CDR3 loop is CASSFRGSGYGYTF. Written as DNA, the CDR3 is TGTGCCAGCAGTTTTCGGGGGTCGGGGTATGGCTACACCTTC.